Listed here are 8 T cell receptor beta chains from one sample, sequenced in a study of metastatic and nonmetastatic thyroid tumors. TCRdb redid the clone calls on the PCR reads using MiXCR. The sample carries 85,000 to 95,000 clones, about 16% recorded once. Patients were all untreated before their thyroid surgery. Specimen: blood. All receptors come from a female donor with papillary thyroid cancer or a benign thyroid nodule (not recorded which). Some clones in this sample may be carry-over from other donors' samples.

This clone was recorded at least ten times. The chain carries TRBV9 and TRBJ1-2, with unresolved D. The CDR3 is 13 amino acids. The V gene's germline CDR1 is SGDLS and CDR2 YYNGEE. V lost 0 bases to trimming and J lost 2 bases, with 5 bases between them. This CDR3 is CASSVEGNYGYTF. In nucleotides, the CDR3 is TGTGCCAGCAGCGTAGAGGGAAACTATGGCTACACCTTC.

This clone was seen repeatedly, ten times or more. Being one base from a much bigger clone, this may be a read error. The CDR3 DNA reads TGTGCCAGCAGTCCTGGACAGCGAACCTACGAGCAGTACTTC. Residues: CASSPGQRTYEQYF. The chain links TRBV12-3 or TRBV12-4 to TRBJ2-7; perhaps TRBD1 as D (6 bases). The CDR3 loop spans 14 amino acids. Trimming left V 5 bases short and J 2 bases short, with 13 bases between.

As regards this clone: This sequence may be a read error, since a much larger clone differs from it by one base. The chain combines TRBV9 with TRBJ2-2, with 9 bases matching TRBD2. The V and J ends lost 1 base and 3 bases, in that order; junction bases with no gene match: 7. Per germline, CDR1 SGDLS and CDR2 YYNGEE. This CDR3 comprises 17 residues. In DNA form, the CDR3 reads TGTGCCAGCAGCGTATCTCGCGGGGGGGCGGACACCGGGGAGCTGTTTTTT. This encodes CASSVSRGGADTGELFF.

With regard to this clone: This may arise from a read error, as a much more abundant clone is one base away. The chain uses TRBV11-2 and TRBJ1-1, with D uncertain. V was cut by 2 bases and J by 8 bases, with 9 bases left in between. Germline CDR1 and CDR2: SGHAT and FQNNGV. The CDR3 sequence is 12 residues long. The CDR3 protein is CASSLNGSEAFF. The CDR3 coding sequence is TGTGCCAGCAGCTTAAACGGGTCGGAAGCTTTCTTT.

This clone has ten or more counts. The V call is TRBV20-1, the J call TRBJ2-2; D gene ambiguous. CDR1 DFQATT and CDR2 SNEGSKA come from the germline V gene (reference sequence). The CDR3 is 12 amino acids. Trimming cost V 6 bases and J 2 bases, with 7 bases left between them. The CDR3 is CSAQSNTGELFF. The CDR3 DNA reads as TGCAGTGCACAGTCTAACACCGGGGAGCTGTTTTTT.

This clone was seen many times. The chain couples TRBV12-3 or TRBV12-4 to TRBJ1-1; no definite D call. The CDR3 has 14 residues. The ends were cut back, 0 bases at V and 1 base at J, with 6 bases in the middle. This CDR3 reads CASSLAGSNTEAFF. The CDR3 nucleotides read TGTGCCAGCAGTTTAGCGGGGTCGAACACTGAAGCTTTCTTT.

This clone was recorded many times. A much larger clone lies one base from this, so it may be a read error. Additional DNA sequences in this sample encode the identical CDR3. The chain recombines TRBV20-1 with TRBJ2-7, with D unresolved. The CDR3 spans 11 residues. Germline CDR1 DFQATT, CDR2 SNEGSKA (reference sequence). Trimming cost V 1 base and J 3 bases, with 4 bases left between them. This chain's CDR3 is CSARGDYEQYF. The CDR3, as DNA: TGCAGTGCTAGAGGGGACTACGAGCAGTACTTC.

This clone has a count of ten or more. CDR3 DNA: TGTGCCAGCAGCTTGGGTGGTGGGCCCCAGCATTTT. As protein: CASSLGGGPQHF. The chain employs TRBV5-8 and TRBJ1-5; D gene ambiguous. V was cut by 0 bases and J by 9 bases, with 7 bases left in between. This CDR3 region has 12 residues. Per the germline V gene, CDR1 is SGHTS and CDR2 is YDEGEE.